One and the same sample provided the 13 T cell receptor beta chains below, sequenced in a study of blood T cells in healthy people across ages. A J-beta primer mix and a sample-barcoded 5' primer were used in a second PCR of roughly 6 to 11 cycles. TCRdb recomputed calls from the 5' RACE reads with MiXCR, one row per CDR3 protein. The table has fewer than 800,000 distinct CDR3 sequences, roughly 30% seen once. The sequencing input was blood. Receptor source: an elderly woman in good health.

V gene TRBV10-3 combines with J gene TRBJ2-7; 9 bases line up with TRBD1. Looked up from germline, CDR1 is ENHRY and CDR2 is SYGVKD. V lost 4 bases and J lost 5; bases outside the gene matches: 12. This CDR3 has 16 residues. The CDR3 region has the DNA TGTGCCATCAGTGCCTCGGGGGGACAGGGACGCAACGAGCAGTACTTC. It specifies CAISASGGQGRNEQYF.

This chain connects TRBV10-3 to TRBJ2-6; D gene unclear. V lost 3 bases and J 2 bases, leaving 11 bases between the germline ends. The V gene's germline CDR1 is ENHRY and CDR2 SYGVKD. The CDR3 contains 16 residues. This CDR3 reads CAISDYTMTGANVLTF. CDR3 DNA sequence: TGTGCCATCAGTGACTATACTATGACTGGGGCCAACGTCCTGACTTTC.

Remarks on this clonotype: This may be a read error: a much more frequent sequence differs by one nucleotide. The chain joins TRBV20-1 to TRBJ2-7, with 7 bases fitting TRBD2. This CDR3 contains 13 residues. Germline CDR1 is DFQATT and CDR2 is SNEGSKA (reference sequence). Trimming cost V 3 bases and J 5 bases; bases outside gene matches: 7. CDR3 in amino acids: CSARGAGRNEQYF. CDR3 coding DNA: TGCAGTGCTAGGGGAGCGGGGCGCAACGAGCAGTACTTC.

In this sample, this clonotype turned up many times. The genes are TRBV20-1 and TRBJ1-5, with 9 bases identical to TRBD1. CDR3 length: 14 amino acids. The V segment lost 7 bases and the J segment 2 bases; nucleotides outside the gene matches: 6. Germline assignment: CDR1 DFQATT and CDR2 SNEGSKA (reference sequence). The CDR3 is CSGGGQGRNQPQHF. For the CDR3, the DNA is TGCAGTGGTGGTGGACAGGGGCGCAATCAGCCCCAGCATTTT.

This clonotype was seen a few times. This may be a read error: a much more frequent sequence differs by one nucleotide. V usage is TRBV27 and J usage is TRBJ2-5, with 10 positions matching TRBD1. This CDR3 contains 14 residues. V shed 11 bases and J 12 bases; nucleotides not matched to a gene: 18. Germline V lookup: CDR1 MNHEY, CDR2 SMNVEV (reference sequence). CDR3 sequence reads: CALSMGTGARGEYF. The CDR3 nucleotides are TGTGCCCTCTCGATGGGGACAGGGGCGCGAGGGGAGTACTTC.

This clonotype was observed once. The rearrangement links TRBV6-5 to TRBJ1-1, with D possibly being TRBD1 (5 bases). The V and J ends lost 2 bases and 1 base respectively, with 11 bases between them. Germline V gives CDR1 MNHEY, CDR2 SVGAGI. The CDR3 is 15 residues long. The CDR3 DNA reads as TGTGCCAGCAGTTACGGGGGACTGGGGAACACTGAAGCTTTCTTT. This sequence encodes CASSYGGLGNTEAFF.

The chain uses TRBV20-1 and TRBJ2-7; perhaps D is TRBD1 or TRBD2 (5 bases each). The germline V and J ends were trimmed by 6 bases and 0 bases, with 15 bases remaining between them. Germline V CDR1 and CDR2: DFQATT, SNEGSKA (reference sequence). The CDR3 runs to 14 residues. The CDR3 here is CSASRDANSYEQYF. The CDR3 DNA reads TGCAGTGCCAGCCGGGACGCCAACTCCTACGAGCAGTACTTC.

This clonotype was seen many times. This chain joins TRBV6-5 and TRBJ1-2; possible D gene TRBD1, 5 bases. The CDR3 loop spans 15 amino acids. Per the germline V gene, CDR1 is MNHEY and CDR2 is SVGAGI. Trimming left V 6 bases short and J 2 bases short, with 16 bases between. The CDR3, as DNA: TGTGCCAGCAGGGGGCCAGGGATTTCGAACTATGGCTACACCTTC. This translates into CASRGPGISNYGYTF.

This clonotype has at least ten counts. CDR3 amino acids: CASSQGEGGYTF. CDR3 nucleotide sequence: TGTGCCAGCAGCCAAGGGGAAGGAGGCTACACCTTC. The rearrangement uses TRBV4-2 and TRBJ1-2; D not resolved. CDR3 size: 12 residues. V lost 1 base to trimming and J lost 8 bases, with 8 bases between them. Germline loops: CDR1 LGHNA, CDR2 YNFKEQ.

This clonotype has at least ten counts. The chain's CDR3 is CASSRDSEETQYF. DNA of the CDR3: TGTGCCAGCAGCCGGGACAGTGAGGAGACCCAGTACTTC. The chain carries TRBV4-2 and TRBJ2-5; 7 nucleotides agree with TRBD1. The CDR3 has 13 amino acids. In germline, CDR1 is LGHNA, CDR2 YNFKEQ. Germline trimming cut 4 bases from V and 5 bases from J; bases unmatched to any gene: 4.

This clonotype was seen ten or more times. This sequence joins TRBV7-3 and TRBJ2-5; TRBD2 matches 8 bases. V shed 5 bases, J shed 3 bases, and the junction held 11 bases outside the gene matches. The germline gives CDR1 SGHTA, CDR2 FQGTGA. The CDR3 has 16 residues. The CDR3 DNA follows: TGTGCCAGCAGCCCTCTTTCGGGGGGGCCCGAAGAGACCCAGTACTTC. This codes for CASSPLSGGPEETQYF.

The V and J genes are TRBV6-6 and TRBJ1-5; 8 nucleotides agree with TRBD1. Germline V gene data show CDR1 as MNHNY and CDR2 as SVGAGI (reference sequence). This CDR3 contains 14 residues. Trimming cost V 3 bases and J 6 bases; bases outside gene matches: 4. The CDR3 spells CASSYDRGRQPQHF. In DNA, the CDR3 is TGTGCCAGCAGTTATGACAGGGGTCGTCAGCCCCAGCATTTT.

This clonotype was seen repeatedly, ten times or more. The rearrangement joins TRBV5-1 to TRBJ2-7; the D gene is possibly TRBD1 (5 bases). Between the trimmed V and J ends, which lost 4 bases and 2 bases, there was a span of 13 bases. The germline V gene has CDR1 SGHRS and CDR2 YFSETQ. This CDR3 region has 14 residues. The CDR3 DNA reads TGCGCCAGCAGCGGGGAATTGACAGCCTACGAGCAGTACTTC. It specifies CASSGELTAYEQYF.